Below are 11 T cell receptor beta chains sequenced from a single sample in a study of blood T cell repertoires in COVID-19. Sequencing used immunoSEQ multiplex PCR; TCRdb keeps in-frame clones, though not all of them. The sample carries some 300,000 clones, over 75% recorded once. Sequences were obtained from PBMCs or T cells enriched from blood (not recorded which). These receptors were collected from a woman aged 25 to 39 who had recovered from COVID-19.

This chain links TRBV7-9 with TRBJ1-2; TRBD1 is a possible D gene (5 bases). This CDR3 has 15 amino acids. The germline V gene has CDR1 SEHNR and CDR2 FQNEAQ (reference sequence). V gave up 1 base and J gave up 5 bases, with 14 bases separating them. The CDR3 region is CASSLGGLEGYGYTF. CDR3 sequence (DNA): TGTGCCAGCAGCTTAGGGGGACTCGAGGGGTATGGCTACACCTTC.

The chain links TRBV18 to TRBJ2-4; D perhaps matches TRBD1 (5 bases). V was shortened by 2 bases and J by 5 bases, with 19 bases between the two germline ends. CDR3 length equals 17 residues. Germline V CDR1 and CDR2: KGHSH, LQKENI. CDR3: CASSPRGGAGPQNIQYF. Here the CDR3 DNA reads TGTGCCAGCTCACCAAGGGGTGGGGCAGGGCCCCAAAACATTCAGTACTTC.

The V and J genes are TRBV5-1 and TRBJ2-5, with 10 bases lining up with TRBD2. The V gene's germline CDR1 is SGHRS and CDR2 YFSETQ. V shed 3 bases, J shed 2 bases, and the junction held 10 bases outside the gene matches. The CDR3 is made up of 17 amino acids. CDR3 loop: CASSSTLAGAIQETQYF. The CDR3 DNA reads TGCGCCAGCAGCTCCACCCTAGCGGGGGCCATTCAAGAGACCCAGTACTTC.

The chain has TRBV6-2 or TRBV6-3 and TRBJ1-1; D unresolved. Germline V CDR1 and CDR2: MNHEY, SVGEGT. V shed 2 bases and J shed 5 bases, with 9 bases lying between them. This CDR3 contains 13 residues. This CDR3 reads CASSYVEGTEAFF. The CDR3 nucleotides read TGTGCCAGCAGTTACGTTGAGGGAACTGAAGCTTTCTTT.

The chain carries TRBV3-1 (or the pseudogene TRBV3-2) and TRBJ2-3, with a possible D match to TRBD2 (7 bases). Deletions cut 6 bases from V and 2 bases from J, with 15 bases between. Per the germline V gene, CDR1 is LGHDT and CDR2 is YNNKEL (reference sequence). This CDR3 spans 15 amino acids. CDR3 loop: CASRPGGRSTDTQYF. The DNA of the CDR3 is TGTGCCAGCAGACCCGGGGGGCGGTCCACAGATACGCAGTATTTT.

The chain joins TRBV28 to TRBJ1-1; D perhaps matches TRBD1 (6 bases). Per germline, CDR1 MDHEN and CDR2 SYDVKM. The CDR3 contains 14 residues. With 6 bases removed from V and 8 bases from J, the gap between germline ends came to 19 bases. CDR3 residues: CASSRETGIREAFF. Here the CDR3 DNA reads TGTGCCAGCAGCCGTGAAACAGGGATACGGGAAGCTTTCTTT.

The rearrangement links TRBV19 to TRBJ2-2; D not certain. The CDR3 has 16 amino acids. V dropped 0 bases and J dropped 1 base, with 9 bases sitting between them. The germline V gene has CDR1 LNHDA and CDR2 SQIVND (reference sequence). The CDR3 here is CASSIDQDWNTGELFF. The CDR3 coding sequence is TGTGCCAGTAGTATAGATCAGGATTGGAACACCGGGGAGCTGTTTTTT.

The chain employs TRBV29-1 and TRBJ2-1; 12 bases agree with TRBD2. Germline assignment: CDR1 SQVTM and CDR2 ANQGSEA. Unmatched junction bases numbered 7, after V lost 3 bases and J lost 4 bases. This CDR3 spans 16 amino acids. CDR3 in DNA: TGCAGCGTTGAGTTGACTAGCGGGGGTTATTACAATGAGCAGTTCTTC. This codes for CSVELTSGGYYNEQFF.

In its sample, this clone was seen once. The chain combines TRBV6-1 with TRBJ1-2; D gene uncertain. This CDR3 contains 12 residues. Looked up from germline, CDR1 is MNHNS and CDR2 is SASEGT. The V gene lost 2 bases and the J gene lost 8 bases, with 9 bases spanning the gap. The CDR3 protein is CASSEYNVGYTF. The CDR3 nucleotides read TGTGCCAGCAGTGAATACAATGTCGGCTACACCTTC.

V is TRBV5-1 and J is TRBJ2-7; TRBD2 matches at 15 bases. The CDR3 sequence is 18 residues long. The germline V gene encodes CDR1 SGHRS and CDR2 YFSETQ. V lost 0 bases, J lost 7 bases, and 11 bases stayed unmatched. The CDR3 sequence: CASSLAGTSGGTNREQYF. In nucleotides, the CDR3 is TGCGCCAGCAGCTTGGCCGGGACTAGCGGGGGGACGAATAGGGAGCAGTACTTC.

Remarks on this clone: Other DNA sequences in the sample encode the same CDR3. The V call is TRBV5-4, the J call TRBJ1-1; 9 bases fit TRBD1. CDR3 length equals 15 residues. From germline, CDR1 is SGHNT and CDR2 YYREEE (reference sequence). V shed 2 bases, J shed 1 base, and the junction held 3 bases outside the gene matches. The DNA for the CDR3 is TGTGCCAGCAGCTTTCAGGGACAGGGGAACACTGAAGCTTTCTTT. This gives the protein CASSFQGQGNTEAFF.